A selection of T cell receptor beta chains follows, all from one sample in a study of T cell repertoires in cytomegalovirus infection. These receptors lack a known antigen. TCRdb called the reads again in MiXCR, with one record for every CDR3 protein. The sample lists about 900,000 distinct CDR3 sequences, 31% occurring once. The starting material was cultured CD8+ T cells from PBMCs, obtained from culture after CMV antigen stimulation. Every receptor here comes from a human donor in good health (CMV status not recorded). Some clones in this sample may be carry-over from other donors' samples. Both conserved end residues are part of each CDR3. A D gene is named only where the DNA matches it firmly. The listing skips clone size in some rows; elsewhere it reads once, few, many or a size class.

clone_size d_call j_call v_call cdr3_nt cdr3_aa
many TRBD1 TRBJ2-7 TRBV7-2 TGTGCCAGCAGAGTGGGACAGGGGGATCGGTACGAGCAGTACTTC CASRVGQGDRYEQYF
NA TRBD1 TRBJ2-7 TRBV7-8 TGTGCCAGCAGCTCGGACAGGCTTTACGAGCAGTACTTC CASSSDRLYEQYF
few NA TRBJ2-1 TRBV2 TGTGCCAGCAGTGAATACACCGGCTCCTACAATGAGCAGTTCTTC CASSEYTGSYNEQFF
NA TRBD1 TRBJ1-2 TRBV27 TGTGCCAGCAGTTTCCTAGGGGGACAGGGACTGCTCGGCCTCGTAAACTATGGCTACACCTTC CASSFLGGQGLLGLVNYGYTF
NA TRBD2 TRBJ2-2 TRBV6-5 TGTGCCAGCAGTTACTCTACGGGGGGGGAGGACACCGGGGAGCTGTTTTTT CASSYSTGGEDTGELFF
once TRBD1 TRBJ1-4 TRBV7-9 TGTGCCAGCAGCCCAGCGGACAGGGAGGGTGAAAAACTGTTTTTT CASSPADREGEKLFF
few NA TRBJ2-5 TRBV12-3/TRBV12-4 TGTGCCAGCAGCTTGAGGGGCTGGCAAGAGACCCAGTACTTC CASSLRGWQETQYF
NA NA TRBJ2-7 TRBV6-6 TGTGCCAGCAGTTTCGAGGGGGAGAGCTACGAGCAGTACTTC CASSFEGESYEQYF
many TRBD1 TRBJ2-7 TRBV6-5 TGTGCCAGCAGTTACTCTTACAGGGGCTACGAGCAGTACTTC CASSYSYRGYEQYF
few TRBD1 TRBJ2-5 TRBV4-2 TGTGCCAGCAGCCCTCGGACAGGGGGCAAGATGGAGACCCAGTACTTC CASSPRTGGKMETQYF
many NA TRBJ1-5 TRBV7-8 TGTGCCAGCAGCTTAGCCCAGTTAGGGCGGGGGCCCCAGCATTTT CASSLAQLGRGPQHF
few TRBD1 TRBJ2-1 TRBV15 TGTGCCACCCTCGCTACAGGGGTAAGCTCCTACAATGAGCAGTTCTTC CATLATGVSSYNEQFF
few TRBD1 TRBJ1-5 TRBV7-6 TGTGCCAGCAGGAGGGGTCCCGGGACAGGGAGCAATCAGCCCCAGCATTTT CASRRGPGTGSNQPQHF
NA TRBD2 TRBJ2-1 TRBV12-3/TRBV12-4 TGTGCCAGCCGATCATTAGCGGGGGCGTACAATGAGCAGTTCTTC CASRSLAGAYNEQFF
NA NA TRBJ2-7 TRBV10-3 TGTGCCATCAGTCGTTGGGCAGAAGGCTCCTACGAGCAGTACTTC CAISRWAEGSYEQYF
few NA TRBJ2-7 TRBV15 TGTGCCACCAGCAGAGATTTGGCAGAGCGGCAACCGGGGGAGCAGTACTTC CATSRDLAERQPGEQYF
many TRBD1 TRBJ1-1 TRBV7-2 TGTGCCAGCAGTCCTTGGACAGGGGGCGTCAACACTGAAGCTTTCTTT CASSPWTGGVNTEAFF
many NA TRBJ1-5 TRBV7-8 TGTGCCAGCAGCTTGCGAGGAGGGGGCAATCAGCCCCAGCATTTT CASSLRGGGNQPQHF
NA NA TRBJ2-3 TRBV12-3/TRBV12-4 NA CASSSSGGRGDTQYF
few TRBD2 TRBJ2-3 TRBV7-8 TGTGCCAGCAGCTCCCCCGGGACTAGCGGTGGGTATTTT CASSSPGTSGGYF
few TRBD1 TRBJ1-6 TRBV25-1 TGTGCCAGCAGCAAAACAGGGACAGCCTATAATTCACCCCTCCACTTT CASSKTGTAYNSPLHF
NA NA TRBJ2-1 TRBV6-2/TRBV6-3 TGTGCCATCGGCTACAATGAGCAGTTCTTC CAIGYNEQFF
many NA TRBJ2-7 TRBV7-2 TGTGCCAGCAGCTTAGGTAGGTTCGGGAGGACAGGATCGGACGAGCAGTACTTC CASSLGRFGRTGSDEQYF
many TRBD2 TRBJ2-1 TRBV7-2 TGTGCCAGCAGCTTAAGCACTAGCGGGGGCAATGAGCAGTTCTTC CASSLSTSGGNEQFF
NA TRBD1 TRBJ1-1 TRBV7-8 TGTGCCAGCAGCTTAGCGCGGCAGGGGGCGCAAAAGTTGAACACTGAAGCTTTCTTT CASSLARQGAQKLNTEAFF
few NA TRBJ1-5 TRBV2 TGTGCCAGCAGTGAAACCGGCAATCAGCCCCAGCATTTT CASSETGNQPQHF
NA NA TRBJ2-7 TRBV6-5 TGTGCCAGCAGTTACTCGAATTTAAACCTCGCCAACGAGCAGTACTTC CASSYSNLNLANEQYF
NA NA TRBJ1-6 TRBV10-3 TGTGCCATCAGGAGAGGGGGTGATAATTCACCCCTCCACTTT CAIRRGGDNSPLHF
NA NA TRBJ1-1 TRBV5-5 TGTGCCAGCAGCTTTGTGGGTCTGGTAATGAACACTGAAGCTTTCTTT CASSFVGLVMNTEAFF
few NA TRBJ2-4 TRBV4-1 TGCGCCAGCAGCCAAGGAGCGGTAAACATTCAGTACTTC CASSQGAVNIQYF